The rows below give T cell receptor beta chains drawn from one sample of a study of PD-1 blockade in mismatch repair-deficient tumors. Clones were sequenced by immunoSEQ multiplex PCR, and TCRdb holds only the in-frame ones, with some missing. The data hold over 100,000 clones, with 65% to 80% observed a single time. The sample here was peripheral blood, taken about 60 weeks after starting pembrolizumab. All receptors derive from an adult with mismatch repair-deficient cancer. Each CDR3 is given with its conserved first and last residue. The D gene is left open where the match is weak. Size tells how often a clone was seen (once, few, many) or the class of an expanded clone, and some rows leave it out.

j_call | v_call | clone_size | d_call | cdr3_length | cdr3_nt | cdr3_aa
TRBJ2-7 | TRBV5-6 | . | TRBD2 | 16 | TGTGCCAGCAGCCAAATAGCGGGAGCAAAGTCCTACGAGCAGTACTTC | CASSQIAGAKSYEQYF
TRBJ2-1 | TRBV9 | few | TRBD2 | 16 | TGTGCCAGCAGCGCGAGCGGGGGAGAGACCTACAATGAGCAGTTCTTC | CASSASGGETYNEQFF
TRBJ2-3 | TRBV18 | . | TRBD2 | 14 | TGTGCCAGCTCACGACTAGCGGGGCCAGATACGCAGTATTTT | CASSRLAGPDTQYF
TRBJ2-7 | TRBV29-1 | . | . | 12 | TGCAGCGTAGGGGAGAGCTCCTACGAGCAGTACTTC | CSVGESSYEQYF
TRBJ2-3 | TRBV2 | . | . | 16 | TGTGCCAGCAGTACCTTCCCGGCCCAGAGCACAGATACGCAGTATTTT | CASSTFPAQSTDTQYF
TRBJ2-2 | TRBV18 | . | . | 16 | TGTGCCAGCTCACCGCTACCGGGACAGAACACCGGGGAGCTGTTTTTT | CASSPLPGQNTGELFF
TRBJ2-3 | TRBV11-2 | . | . | 11 | TGTGCCAGCACGGGCGGGTATACGCAGTATTTT | CASTGGYTQYF
TRBJ2-3 | TRBV14 | . | TRBD1 | 18 | TGTGCCAGCAGCCAAGTTATGGGATGGGACAGGGCGACAGATACGCAGTATTTT | CASSQVMGWDRATDTQYF
TRBJ1-2 | TRBV5-4 | few | . | 12 | TGTGCCAGCAGCCCCCCTAAGGGCGGCTACACCTTC | CASSPPKGGYTF
TRBJ1-1 | TRBV2 | . | . | 13 | TGTGCCAGCAGTGAGGAGAGGGACACTGAAGCTTTCTTT | CASSEERDTEAFF
TRBJ2-1 | TRBV19 | . | TRBD2 | 13 | TGTGCCGCTAGCGGTTACTCCTACAATGAGCAGTTCTTC | CAASGYSYNEQFF
TRBJ1-3 | TRBV7-2 | . | . | 18 | TGTGCCAGCAGCCTAGTCGGACAGCCAAGTTTCTCTGGAAACACCATATATTTT | CASSLVGQPSFSGNTIYF
TRBJ2-2 | TRBV6-4 | . | TRBD2 | 14 | TGTGCCAGCAGTCGGGAGGAGGATGCCGGGGAGCTGTTTTTT | CASSREEDAGELFF
TRBJ2-5 | TRBV6-1 | few | . | 13 | TGTGCCAGCGTGAGGGGTTCAGAAGAGACCCAGTACTTC | CASVRGSEETQYF
TRBJ2-2 | TRBV6-6 | . | TRBD1 | 16 | TGTGCCAGCAGTTACTCGAAGACAGGGGGGCCCGGGGAGCTGTTTTTT | CASSYSKTGGPGELFF
TRBJ2-7 | TRBV4-1 | . | TRBD2 | 16 | TGCGCCAGCAGCCAAGACCGCCTAGCGGGAGCCTACGAGCAGTACTTC | CASSQDRLAGAYEQYF
TRBJ2-3 | TRBV11-3 | . | TRBD1 | 15 | TGTGCCAGCAGCCTAGAGGGACAGGACACAGATACGCAGTATTTT | CASSLEGQDTDTQYF
TRBJ2-5 | TRBV19 | . | TRBD1 | 14 | TGTGCCAGTAGTATTGGACAGGGCCAAGAGACCCAGTACTTC | CASSIGQGQETQYF
TRBJ1-3 | TRBV9 | . | . | 12 | TGTGCCAGCAGCCGCCCTGGAAACACCATATATTTT | CASSRPGNTIYF
TRBJ2-7 | TRBV2 | few | . | 13 | TGTGCCAGCAGGGCCTTTCCCTCCTACGAGCAGTACTTC | CASRAFPSYEQYF
TRBJ1-2 | TRBV5-1 | . | . | 14 | TGCGCCAGCAGCTTGGCACCGGGACGGGATGGCTACACCTTC | CASSLAPGRDGYTF
TRBJ1-1 | TRBV9 | . | . | 14 | TGTGCCAGCAGCGTAGGGGGAGACCGCACTGAAGCTTTCTTT | CASSVGGDRTEAFF
TRBJ2-1 | TRBV10-1 | . | . | 16 | TGCGCCAGCAGTGAAATCAGACCACTCCCCTACAATGAGCAGTTCTTC | CASSEIRPLPYNEQFF
TRBJ1-5 | TRBV2 | . | TRBD1 | 16 | TGTGCCAGCAGTGGACAGGGAACCAGGCGGAGACAGCCCCAGCATTTT | CASSGQGTRRRQPQHF
TRBJ2-3 | TRBV30 | . | . | 13 | TGTGCCTGGAGTGTAGGTCGGGCAGATACGCAGTATTTT | CAWSVGRADTQYF
TRBJ2-2 | TRBV11-3 | . | . | 17 | TGTGCCAGCGCTCCCGAGGGTGCCAGCAGGAACACCGGGGAGCTGTTTTTT | CASAPEGASRNTGELFF
TRBJ2-2 | TRBV5-1 | . | TRBD1 | 15 | TGCGCCAGCAGCAGGGACAGGGGGGACGCCGGGGAGCTGTTTTTT | CASSRDRGDAGELFF
TRBJ1-2 | TRBV5-4 | . | . | 13 | TGTGCCAGCAGCAACCGGGACGTCGGGGGCTACACCTTC | CASSNRDVGGYTF
TRBJ1-5 | TRBV7-9 | few | . | 12 | TGTGCCAGCAGCTTAGCGGGGCAGCCCCAGCATTTT | CASSLAGQPQHF
TRBJ2-2 | TRBV9 | . | . | 15 | TGTGCCAGCAGCGTAGAGGCACCCAACACCGGGGAGCTGTTTTTT | CASSVEAPNTGELFF
TRBJ1-2 | TRBV19 | . | TRBD1 | 14 | TGTGCCAGTAGTGGGACAGGGGGCTCATATGGCTACACCTTC | CASSGTGGSYGYTF
TRBJ2-7 | TRBV4-1 | few | . | 16 | TGCGCCAGCAGCCAAGGGACGGCTACGAGCTCCTACGAGCAGTACTTC | CASSQGTATSSYEQYF
TRBJ2-5 | TRBV12-5 | . | . | 14 | TGTGCTAGTGGTTTGGTTACAGGGTTAGAGACCCAGTACTTC | CASGLVTGLETQYF
TRBJ1-3 | TRBV5-5 | . | . | 15 | TGTGCCAGCAGCTTGGATTCAGGGGCTGGAAACACCATATATTTT | CASSLDSGAGNTIYF
TRBJ2-1 | TRBV29-1 | . | TRBD2 | 14 | TGCAGCGTCAGCTCCACTAGCGGGAGTAATGAGCAGTTCTTC | CSVSSTSGSNEQFF
TRBJ2-1 | TRBV30 | . | TRBD2 | 13 | TGTGCCTGGTTCGGGACTAGGTCCAATGAGCAGTTCTTC | CAWFGTRSNEQFF
TRBJ2-2 | TRBV10-3 | . | . | 14 | TGTGCCATCAAGGGCGGGGCGAACACCGGGGAGCTGTTTTTT | CAIKGGANTGELFF
TRBJ1-1 | TRBV6-1 | . | . | 13 | TGTGCCAGCAGTGAGAGGGGGGACCCTGAAGCTTTCTTT | CASSERGDPEAFF
TRBJ2-3 | TRBV11-1 | . | . | 12 | TGTGCCAGCAGCTTAGGCACAGATACGCAGTATTTT | CASSLGTDTQYF
TRBJ1-2 | TRBV28 | few | . | 12 | TGTGCATCTCGGGCGGGGGCTAAGGGCTACACCTTC | CASRAGAKGYTF
TRBJ1-4 | TRBV7-8 | . | . | 15 | TGTGCCAGCAGCTTAGTGGCCCGGGCGGCGGAAAAACTGTTTTTT | CASSLVARAAEKLFF
TRBJ1-2 | TRBV11-2 | . | . | 15 | TGTGCCAGCAGCTTAGGTCAGCCTGGGAACTATGGCTACACCTTC | CASSLGQPGNYGYTF
TRBJ2-1 | TRBV27 | . | . | 13 | TGTGCCAGCAGTCTAAGGGGTTACAATGAGCAGTTCTTC | CASSLRGYNEQFF
TRBJ2-1 | TRBV7-9 | . | . | 12 | TGTGCCAGCAGCCCTGGGCCCACTGAGCAGTTCTTC | CASSPGPTEQFF
TRBJ2-7 | TRBV7-2 | . | TRBD1 | 14 | TGTGCCAGCAGCAGACAGGGGGAAGCCTACGAGCAGTACTTC | CASSRQGEAYEQYF
TRBJ2-7 | TRBV11-2 | once | . | 15 | TGTGCCAGCAGCTTAACCTCCGGCCCTTCCTACGAGCAGTACTTC | CASSLTSGPSYEQYF
TRBJ2-2 | TRBV5-6 | . | TRBD2 | 14 | TGTGCCAGCGCGCGGGAGGCCGGCACCGGGGAGCTGTTTTTT | CASAREAGTGELFF
TRBJ2-7 | TRBV7-9 | . | . | 15 | TGTGCCAGCAGCTTAGAAGGTCTAGTGGTTAGCGAGCAGTACTTC | CASSLEGLVVSEQYF
TRBJ2-3 | TRBV19 | . | . | 15 | TGTGCCAGCCGGAGGGGGGGTTCCGAGGCGGATACGCAGTATTTT | CASRRGGSEADTQYF
TRBJ2-3 | TRBV10-3 | . | . | 14 | TGTGCCATCAGTGACGAGGGAGGAGGAAATACGCAGTATTTT | CAISDEGGGNTQYF
TRBJ2-5 | TRBV27 | . | . | 12 | TGTGCCAGCAGTTTTCCCGGGGAGACCCAGTACTTC | CASSFPGETQYF
TRBJ2-7 | TRBV11-3 | . | . | 13 | TGTGCCAGCAGTTTAGGGTGGGCCGGCGAGCAGTACTTC | CASSLGWAGEQYF
TRBJ1-4 | TRBV28 | . | . | 14 | TGTGCCAGCAGGTCCTCTGGCACTAATGAAAAACTGTTTTTT | CASRSSGTNEKLFF
TRBJ2-7 | TRBV4-1 | . | . | 15 | TGCGCCAGCAGCCAAGGACTAGATGGTTTCTACGAGCAGTACTTC | CASSQGLDGFYEQYF
TRBJ2-7 | TRBV27 | . | . | 13 | TGTGCCAGCAGTTTTGGCAACGCCTACGAGCAGTACTTC | CASSFGNAYEQYF
TRBJ1-4 | TRBV11-2 | . | . | 15 | TGTGCCAGCACAACGAGGCGGCCGTCTAATGAAAAACTGTTTTTT | CASTTRRPSNEKLFF
TRBJ2-1 | TRBV19 | . | . | 15 | TGTGCCAGTAGTATCGGGGCGTGGTTCTCCAATGAGCAGTTCTTC | CASSIGAWFSNEQFF